Listed below are T cell receptor beta chains from one sample, sequenced in a study of GPR56 and killer-like receptors on CD4 memory cells. TCRdb reworked the reads into one entry per CDR3 protein, no DNA. The listing contains 2,400 or so distinct CDR3 sequences. Sequenced: memory CD4+ T cells from blood. These receptors all stem from a human donor in good health. The CDR3 runs from the conserved cysteine through the conserved F or W. The size of a clone is reported for some rows only, either as once, few or many, or as a class for expanded clones.

V	size	J	CDR3
TRBV20-1	NA	TRBJ2-1	CSAVAGGTYNEQFF
TRBV18	medium-sized	TRBJ2-1	CASATTGGVRSNEQFF
TRBV6-5	medium-sized	TRBJ2-5	CASSYSGLAGGQETQYF
TRBV19	large	TRBJ2-1	CAAGQGARYNEQFF
TRBV20-1	NA	TRBJ2-7	CSAYRDSYEQYF
TRBV6-2/TRBV6-3	large	TRBJ2-1	CASTLEGSYNEQFF
TRBV6-2/TRBV6-3	NA	TRBJ2-7	CASSYDRAGSYEQYF
TRBV7-2	NA	TRBJ2-3	CASSTPQTSGGAWTDTQYF
TRBV19	medium-sized	TRBJ1-3	CASSSRQGSRISPGNTIYF
TRBV7-2	medium-sized	TRBJ1-1	CASSLFEGAAFF
TRBV6-5	NA	TRBJ2-2	CASSYFSGGADTGELFF
TRBV5-4	medium-sized	TRBJ2-5	CASSSRDGKETQYF
TRBV5-6	medium-sized	TRBJ1-1	CASSPPTGRAWGVNTEAFF
TRBV7-9	medium-sized	TRBJ2-5	CASSSDTIGVETQYF
TRBV6-1	large	TRBJ2-5	CASSEAGETQYF
TRBV6-5	NA	TRBJ2-5	CASSYPKGGELAGLQETQYF
TRBV6-1	NA	TRBJ2-7	CASSGGGGGEQYF
TRBV7-2	medium-sized	TRBJ2-3	CASSLGGTISTDTQYF
TRBV5-4	NA	TRBJ1-1	CASSYDRGRPEAFF
TRBV20-1	NA	TRBJ1-2	CSARVNEGAYTF
TRBV6-2/TRBV6-3	NA	TRBJ2-7	CASSYHGRGTGTGVSEQYF
TRBV29-1	medium-sized	TRBJ2-5	CSSVGGGETQYF
TRBV15	NA	TRBJ2-1	CATSRRESLAGGTEQFF
TRBV15	NA	TRBJ2-5	CATSPGGGGGQETQYF
TRBV19	NA	TRBJ1-2	CASTPRGNYGYTF
TRBV12-3/TRBV12-4	NA	TRBJ1-1	CASSFLILRGAMNTEAFF
TRBV19	large	TRBJ2-2	CASSPRTGNTGELFF
TRBV7-2	large	TRBJ2-3	CASSLSGRTSGTDTQYF
TRBV27	NA	TRBJ1-4	CASSLRQVATNEKLFF
TRBV6-1	large	TRBJ2-1	CASSWTSGDLYNEQFF
TRBV6-2/TRBV6-3	large	TRBJ2-1	CASTDRGEQFF
TRBV7-2	medium-sized	TRBJ1-3	CASSAPRARGNTIYF
TRBV5-6	medium-sized	TRBJ1-2	CASSLEGRGGYGYTF
TRBV24-1	NA	TRBJ2-1	CATSDLKASGGPNEQFF
TRBV30	medium-sized	TRBJ1-1	CAWSVGWRGGDMNTEAFF
TRBV9	NA	TRBJ2-1	CASSGHGNEQFF
TRBV6-2/TRBV6-3	medium-sized	TRBJ1-5	CASSPGTGVYSNQPQHF
TRBV6-5	NA	TRBJ2-1	CASSWTSGGLNNEQFF
TRBV6-2/TRBV6-3	medium-sized	TRBJ2-7	CASSSTRGGRSSYEQYF
TRBV20-1	NA	TRBJ1-2	CSATRVGGSGGYGYTF
TRBV7-2	large	TRBJ1-1	CASRIGPTEAFF
TRBV25-1	NA	TRBJ2-2	CASSELGLQGAHAGELFF
TRBV6-1	NA	TRBJ2-3	CASSETGTGNAYF
TRBV6-1	NA	TRBJ2-3	CASKDRGRGATDTQYF
TRBV29-1	medium-sized	TRBJ2-2	CSVDRGANTGELFF
TRBV7-9	NA	TRBJ1-4	CASSLALAWGRTPTTNEKLFF
TRBV29-1	medium-sized	TRBJ2-3	CSVATAGGTDTQYF
TRBV7-3	NA	TRBJ1-5	CASSPGPDQPQHF
TRBV7-9	medium-sized	TRBJ1-1	CASSFYGEGTEAFF
TRBV5-1	NA	TRBJ2-1	CASSIRTSGGDEQFF
TRBV15	NA	TRBJ2-7	CATSYRSGGTEQYF
TRBV6-1	large	TRBJ2-3	CASRGTSSADTQYF
TRBV6-1	large	TRBJ2-3	CASSPTSGVSTDTQYF
TRBV19	large	TRBJ2-1	CASRLDRGGEQFF
TRBV6-2/TRBV6-3	large	TRBJ1-2	CASRPTGVGYTF
TRBV6-2/TRBV6-3	medium-sized	TRBJ2-3	CASSYGLAGTDTQYF
TRBV9	medium-sized	TRBJ1-3	CASSVEGVSGNTIYF